The clone carrying this TCR beta chain has a handful of counts. Its antigen is still unknown. The data are from a study of identical twins. Study conclusions and caveats: Out-of-frame beta chain sequences displayed weaker excess sharing between twins. Within cord blood, abundant beta clonotypes carried fewer insertions, but memory repertoires showed no such trend.

Each CDR3 protein gets one entry after TCRdb re-called the 5' RACE reads with MiXCR. This table has 1.5 million to 2 million distinct CDR3 sequences, around 33% appearing once. V was shortened by 1 base and J by 1 base, with 10 bases between the two germline ends. Germline assignment: CDR1 SQVTM and CDR2 ANQGSEA. CDR3 length equals 14 residues. The rearrangement uses TRBV29-1 and TRBJ1-1; D remains unclear. Input material: cord blood. The receptor comes from a newborn girl in good health. The CDR3 sequence: CSVEGPTRNTEAFF. The CDR3 coding sequence is TGCAGCGTTGAAGGCCCTACTCGGAACACTGAAGCTTTCTTT.